Included here is one T cell receptor (beta chain) sequence, with context. Its antigen is unknown. No base quality information exists; no much larger clone differs at one position. The germline V gene specifies LGHNA as CDR1 and YNFKEQ as CDR2. V loses 1 base of germline sequence and J loses 0 bases, and the interval between the two ends is 14 bases. The CDR3 contains 17 residues, cysteine and phenylalanine counted. Only the CDR3 DNA stays, 51 bases, in frame from base 1. This record comes from a study of T cells in Graves' hyperthyroidism and ophthalmopathy (dated by TCRdb to 2018 to 2020). In terms of the full investigation: Peripheral blood was collected at initial diagnosis, before any treatment. After sampling, hyperthyroidism patients received methimazole starting at 30 mg daily, and ophthalmopathy patients received high-dose intravenous methylprednisolone. The paper reports TCR Vbeta CDR3 sequencing of 135 peripheral blood samples: approximately 43 ophthalmopathy, 75 to 80 hyperthyroidism and about 17 progressor patients. Prospective prediction of ophthalmopathy was tested in an independent validation cohort consisting of some 18 hyperthyroidism patients and some 16 patients who later progressed to ophthalmopathy. TCR V-J signatures able to tell the groups apart were searched for in a discovery cohort of 95 or so patients, of whom 40 to 45 had Graves' ophthalmopathy and 57 had stable Graves' hyperthyroidism. Thyroid tissue and blood T-cell repertoires from about six Graves' hyperthyroidism patients were also compared in the study. The roughly 100 discovery patients were randomly divided into training and test sets at a 7:3 ratio.

Amplification of TCR beta CDR3 regions was carried out from RNA transcripts. For the first round of RT-PCR on the TCR CDR3, the HTBI primer set was used together with the Qiagen OneStep RT-PCR kit. Libraries were constructed in a second round of multiplex PCR, after which size selection and purification were performed. Paired-end sequencing of the libraries was performed with 100 bp reads on an Illumina HiSeq2000. Under the source paper's analysis protocol: SOAPnuke was used to process the raw data, with reads discarded if the reads contained adapters or uncalled bases, had a mean Phred below 15, or lacked an exact constant-primer or identifier match. High-quality paired reads were merged with COPE v1.2.5, and unique nucleotide sequences were defined as clonotypes. MiTCR v1.1 was used to align the clonotypes against IMGT TRBV, TRBD and TRBJ reference segments. The analysis included only V-J combinations with a frequency above 0.0001, which together covered 99% to 99.2% of the repertoires. The TCS score was defined as F50 (clonal expansion) divided by E x V (chaos), with BLOSUM62-based TCRdist calculated between CDR3 peptides within each V-J. Welch's t-statistics and random forest reduced approximately 520 V-J features to roughly 13, which were used in a naive Bayes classifier (R e1071). TCRdb trimmed the raw reads at Q25, called clones with MiXCR and kept productive beta chains. Every entry covers one CDR3 protein and lists the most common genes and DNA from its rows. These V and J calls derive from TCRdb rather than the authors' analysis. The sample table holds about 640,000 distinct CDR3 sequences, of which around 21% were seen once. In total, the top ten clones hold more than 30% of the sample.

Moderately to severely active disease, a Clinical Activity Score of at least 3, a NOSPECS grade of at least 4, and a duration under 3 months were present in ophthalmopathy patients. The study excluded patients with uncontrolled infections, other autoimmune diseases, pregnancy or lactation. Diagnoses were established on the basis of clinical symptoms, serum thyroxine and TRAb, thyroid ultrasound, and orbital computed tomography. Ficoll-Paque density gradient centrifugation was used to isolate PBMCs from about 9.4 ml of fresh peripheral blood. Total RNA was extracted with Trizol reagent, and quality was checked on an Agilent 2100 Bioanalyzer. Here is what the overall study found, with its caveats: In cross-validation, a model built on a 13 V-J signature told ophthalmopathy apart from stable hyperthyroidism with just under 90% sensitivity and approximately 81% specificity, and in testing the same model reached 80%/75%. In validation, the model predicted progression to ophthalmopathy with around 71% sensitivity and roughly 75% specificity, a median of roughly seven months before onset. Blood samples also contained most of the expanded thyroid clonotypes (frequency above 0.001), which suggests that blood repertoires may reflect thyroid immune responses. No statistical method was used to fix the sample size in advance, and group allocation was not hidden from the investigators.

The sequence was obtained from a man aged 25 to 45 with Graves' ophthalmopathy. The chain is assembled from TRBV4-2 and TRBJ2-3, with the D assignment possibly TRBD1 or TRBD2, given 6 matching bases for each. Sequencing used blood. Here is the DNA: TGTGCCAGCAGCCAAGCGGGGGCGGGTGCTAGCACAGATACGCAGTATTTT. It translates as CASSQAGAGASTDTQYF.